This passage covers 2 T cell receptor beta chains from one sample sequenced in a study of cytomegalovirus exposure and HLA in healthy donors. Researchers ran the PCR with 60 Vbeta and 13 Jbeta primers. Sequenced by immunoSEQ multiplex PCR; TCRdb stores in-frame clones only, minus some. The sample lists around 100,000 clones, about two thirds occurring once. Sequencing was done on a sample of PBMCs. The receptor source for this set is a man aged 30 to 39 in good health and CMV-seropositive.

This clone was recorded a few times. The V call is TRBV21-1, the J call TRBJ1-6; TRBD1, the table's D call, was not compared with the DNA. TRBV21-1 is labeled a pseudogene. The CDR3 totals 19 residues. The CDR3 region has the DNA TGTGCCAGCAGCAAAGCGAGGGACCCGGGACAGGGGATGAATTCACCCCTCCACTTT. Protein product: CASSKARDPGQGMNSPLHF.

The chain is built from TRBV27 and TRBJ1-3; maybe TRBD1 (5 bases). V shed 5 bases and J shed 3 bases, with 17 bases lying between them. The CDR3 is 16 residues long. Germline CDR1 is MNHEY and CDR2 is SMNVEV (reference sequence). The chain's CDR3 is CASSVGPGEVGNTIYF. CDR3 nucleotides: TGTGCCAGCAGTGTAGGACCGGGGGAAGTTGGAAACACCATATATTTT.